Following are 20 T cell receptor beta chains from one sample sequenced in a study of PD-1 blockade in classical Hodgkin lymphoma. Relapse after autologous stem cell transplantation occurred in every patient, and brentuximab vedotin exposure varied. TCRdb's table, derived via immunoSEQ multiplex PCR, lists solely in-frame clones and lacks some. The sample yields approximately 26,000 clones, about 86% seen once. This material consisted of peripheral blood mononuclear cells (PBMCs), taken before the second cycle of nivolumab. The receptors were sampled from a human donor with classical Hodgkin lymphoma.

J is TRBJ1-3 and V is TRBV5-1, with a tentative D call TRBD1 (5 bases). There are 18 residues in the CDR3. V was trimmed by 2 bases and J by 0 bases, leaving 18 bases between them. The germline CDR1 and CDR2 sequences are SGHRS and YFSETQ. DNA for the CDR3: TGCGCCAGCAGCTTCTACTCTACAGACAGAGCCTCTGGAAACACCATATATTTT. It translates to CASSFYSTDRASGNTIYF.

The rearrangement joins TRBV4-2 to TRBJ2-7, with D maybe TRBD2 (6 bases). The CDR3 consists of 14 residues. Germline CDR1 is LGHNA and CDR2 is YNFKEQ. V lost 5 bases and J 6 bases, leaving 17 bases between the germline ends. As DNA, the CDR3 is TGTGCCAGCAGCTTCGAAACGCGGCGGGGCGAGCAGTACTTC. Its protein is CASSFETRRGEQYF.

This clone is a singleton in its sample. V gene TRBV28 combines with J gene TRBJ2-7, with 10 bases lining up with TRBD1. The CDR3 length is 15 residues. V lost 2 bases to trimming and J lost 7 bases; unmatched junction nucleotides: 8. Germline-derived CDR1 and CDR2 are MDHEN and SYDVKM. CDR3 residues: CASSLLTGGKGEQYF. The CDR3 DNA is TGTGCCAGCAGTTTACTGACAGGGGGCAAGGGTGAGCAGTACTTC. Full variable domain (remainder filled in from reference TRBV28 and TRBJ2-7): DVKVTQSSRYLVKRTGEKVFLECVQDMDHENMFWYRQDPGLGLRLIYFSYDVKMKEKGDIPEGYSVSREKKERFSLILESASTNQTSMYLCASSLLTGGKGEQYFGPGTRLTVT.

This chain links TRBV28 with TRBJ1-5; TRBD1 might be the D (6 bases). From germline, CDR1 is MDHEN and CDR2 SYDVKM. Between the trimmed V and J ends, which lost 6 bases and 2 bases, there was a span of 11 bases. The CDR3 totals 14 residues. CDR3 in DNA: TGTGCCAGCAGCCCGGGGGGCGGCAATCAGCCCCAGCATTTT. It translates to CASSPGGGNQPQHF.

Points on this clone: Other DNA sequences in the same sample also yield this CDR3. The chain uses TRBV7-9 and TRBJ2-5, with D uncertain. The V gene's germline CDR1 is SEHNR and CDR2 FQNEAQ (reference sequence). Trimming stripped 4 bases from V and 7 bases from J, with 10 bases between. This CDR3 contains 12 residues. The CDR3 is CASSSKGWTQYF. CDR3 nucleotide sequence: TGTGCCAGCAGCTCAAAAGGTTGGACCCAGTACTTC.

This chain connects TRBV5-6 to TRBJ1-3; D gene uncertain. CDR1 SGHDT and CDR2 YYEEEE come from the germline V gene. The CDR3 is 16 amino acids. V shed 0 bases and J shed 0 bases, with 10 bases lying between them. The CDR3 bases are TGTGCCAGCAGCTTGGCCGCGGAAAACTCTGGAAACACCATATATTTT. Translation gives CASSLAAENSGNTIYF. Full variable domain (remainder filled in from reference TRBV5-6 and TRBJ1-3): DAGVTQSPTHLIKTRGQQVTLRCSPKSGHDTVSWYQQALGQGPQFIFQYYEEEERQRGNFPDRFSGHQFPNYSSELNVNALLLGDSALYLCASSLAAENSGNTIYFGEGSWLTVV.

J is TRBJ1-2 and V is TRBV30; D is unresolved. The CDR3 contains 10 residues. Germline lookup yields CDR1 GTSNPN and CDR2 SVGIG (reference sequence). With 8 bases removed from V and 7 bases from J, the gap between germline ends came to 11 bases. This chain's CDR3 is CAHAGSGYTF. In DNA form, the CDR3 reads TGTGCCCACGCGGGGTCTGGCTACACCTTC.

The gene calls are TRBV11-3 and TRBJ2-1; D is uncertain. The CDR3 contains 11 residues. Germline-derived CDR1 and CDR2 are SGHNT and YENEEA. Trimming took off 5 bases at V and 10 bases at J, with 9 bases between the two ends. The CDR3 reads CASSRAGEQFF. In nucleotides, the CDR3 is TGTGCCAGCAGCCGGGCCGGAGAGCAGTTCTTC.

J is TRBJ1-3 and V is TRBV6-1; D gene unclear. V gave up 1 base and J gave up 0 bases, with 4 bases separating them. Per germline, CDR1 MNHNS and CDR2 SASEGT. CDR3 size: 14 residues. CDR3 sequence: CASSEGSSGNTIYF. The CDR3 nucleotides read TGTGCCAGCAGTGAAGGAAGCTCTGGAAACACCATATATTTT.

This sequence joins TRBV5-1 and TRBJ2-1, with a weak D call TRBD2 (6 bases). Deletions cut 5 bases from V and 6 bases from J, with 21 bases between. Germline V gene data show CDR1 as SGHRS and CDR2 as YFSETQ. This CDR3 has 16 residues. The CDR3 DNA sequence: TGCGCCAGCAGTTACCACCAAGGAGGGCTAGGCAATGAGCAGTTCTTC. Amino acids: CASSYHQGGLGNEQFF.

The rearrangement uses TRBV19 and TRBJ2-6; TRBD1 aligns across 10 bases. The CDR3 runs to 16 residues. The germline V gene encodes CDR1 LNHDA and CDR2 SQIVND (reference sequence). The J segment lost 2 bases and the V segment lost 11 bases, leaving 9 bases of the junction unmatched. The DNA for the CDR3 is TGTGCCGCTCGACAGGGGGCAAGTACTGGGGCCAACGTCCTGACTTTC. Encoded protein: CAARQGASTGANVLTF.

This chain uses TRBV29-1 with TRBJ2-5, with D unclear. Germline CDR1 is SQVTM and CDR2 is ANQGSEA. The CDR3 sequence is 11 residues long. V shed 6 bases and J shed 0 bases, with 5 bases lying between them. The CDR3 here is CSVAYQETQYF. The CDR3 nucleotides are TGCAGCGTCGCATACCAAGAGACCCAGTACTTC.

On this clone: Compared with germline, one end of the junction differs, possibly owing to a read error. This rearrangement joins TRBV28 to TRBJ2-7; TRBD1 or TRBD2 may be the D gene (6 bases each). Germline lookup yields CDR1 MDHEN and CDR2 SYDVKM. This CDR3 comprises 12 residues. The CDR3 coding sequence is TGTGCCAGCACCCCCCCCCGGGGGCCACTCCGATTC. The encoded protein is CASTPPRGPLRF.

The chain has TRBV6-6 and TRBJ1-2, with a weak D call TRBD1 (5 bases). Trimming left V 6 bases short and J 4 bases short, with 15 bases between. The CDR3 contains 14 residues. From germline, CDR1 is MNHNY and CDR2 SVGAGI (reference sequence). The CDR3 bases are TGTGCCAGCAGCCCCGGGACGGGATTCTATGGCTACACCTTC. As protein: CASSPGTGFYGYTF.

This clone has just one count. V usage is TRBV5-1 and J usage is TRBJ2-1; 14 bases agree with TRBD2. Germline CDR1 SGHRS, CDR2 YFSETQ. With 3 bases clipped from V and 5 bases from J, the junction kept 7 bases outside the gene matches. The CDR3 length is 17 residues. The CDR3 DNA is TGCGCCAGCAGCTCCTCGCCGGGACTAGCGGGGGACAATGAGCAGTTCTTC. Translation: CASSSSPGLAGDNEQFF.

V gene TRBV7-9 combines with J gene TRBJ2-3; D call uncertain. Per the germline V gene, CDR1 is SEHNR and CDR2 is FQNEAQ (reference sequence). V shed 3 bases and J shed 0 bases, with 4 bases lying between them. The CDR3 sequence is 13 residues long. In DNA, the CDR3 is TGTGCCAGCAGCTTCCTTAGCACAGATACGCAGTATTTT. It is translated as CASSFLSTDTQYF.

This clone was seen a handful of times. The chain recombines TRBV2 with TRBJ2-7; the D gene is possibly TRBD1 (5 bases). Per germline, CDR1 SNHLY and CDR2 FYNNEI. V shed 7 bases and J shed 2 bases, with 9 bases lying between them. The CDR3 is made up of 12 amino acids. Written as DNA, the CDR3 is TGTGCCAGCACCGACAGCACCTACGAGCAGTACTTC. It specifies CASTDSTYEQYF.

This chain joins TRBV28 and TRBJ2-3, with 11 bases that match TRBD2. Germline trimming cut 5 bases from V and 2 bases from J; bases unmatched to any gene: 3. This CDR3 spans 15 amino acids. Germline V CDR1 and CDR2: MDHEN, SYDVKM. CDR3 nucleotide sequence: TGTGCCAGCAGTAAGACTAGCGGGATCACAGATACGCAGTATTTT. Its translation: CASSKTSGITDTQYF. The full variable domain, its missing parts supplied by reference TRBV28 and TRBJ2-3, is DVKVTQSSRYLVKRTGEKVFLECVQDMDHENMFWYRQDPGLGLRLIYFSYDVKMKEKGDIPEGYSVSREKKERFSLILESASTNQTSMYLCASSKTSGITDTQYFGPGTRLTVL.

CDR3 nucleotides: TGCGCCAGCAGCCTCTTGACAGGGCGAGATGAAAAACTGTTTTTT. It is translated as CASSLLTGRDEKLFF. This sequence joins TRBV4-1 and TRBJ1-4; 7 bases are shared with TRBD1. Germline-derived CDR1 and CDR2 are MGHRA and YSYEKL. The CDR3 sequence is 15 residues long. V gave up 4 bases and J gave up 6 bases; unmatched junction bases: 8.

The V call is TRBV12-5, the J call TRBJ2-3; D may match TRBD1 or TRBD2 (5 bases each). V shed 5 bases and J shed 6 bases, with 21 bases lying between them. The CDR3 extends over 16 amino acids. The germline gives CDR1 LGHNT, CDR2 FRNRAP. The CDR3: CASGPTGDALLDTQYF. Here the CDR3 DNA reads TGTGCTAGTGGTCCGACCGGGGACGCCCTGTTGGATACGCAGTATTTT.